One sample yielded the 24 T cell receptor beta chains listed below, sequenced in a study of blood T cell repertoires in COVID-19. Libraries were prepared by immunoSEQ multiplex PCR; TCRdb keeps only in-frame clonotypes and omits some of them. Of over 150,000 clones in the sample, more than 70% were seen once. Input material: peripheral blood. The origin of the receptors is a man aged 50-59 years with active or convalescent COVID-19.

DNA for the CDR3: TGCGCCAGCAGCCATATCGGGACAGCCTACAATGAGCAGTTCTTC. Amino acids: CASSHIGTAYNEQFF. This sequence joins TRBV4-3 and TRBJ2-1, with 7 bases matching TRBD1. The CDR3 runs 15 residues. The ends lost 3 bases at V and 2 bases at J; junction bases unmatched: 4. Germline V gene lookup returns CDR1 LGHNA and CDR2 YSLEER.

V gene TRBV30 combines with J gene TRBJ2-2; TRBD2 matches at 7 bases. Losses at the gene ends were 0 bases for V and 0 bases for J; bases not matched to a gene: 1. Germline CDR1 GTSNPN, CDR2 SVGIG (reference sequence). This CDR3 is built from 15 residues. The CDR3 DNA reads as TGTGCCTGGAGTGTAGCGGGATCGAACACCGGGGAGCTGTTTTTT. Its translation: CAWSVAGSNTGELFF.

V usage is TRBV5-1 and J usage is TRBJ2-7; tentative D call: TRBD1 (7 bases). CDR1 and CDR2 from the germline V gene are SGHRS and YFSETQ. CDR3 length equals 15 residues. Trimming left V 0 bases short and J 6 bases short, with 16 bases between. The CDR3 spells CASSLAARGVGEQYF. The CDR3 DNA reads TGCGCCAGCAGCTTGGCCGCCAGGGGGGTGGGCGAGCAGTACTTC.

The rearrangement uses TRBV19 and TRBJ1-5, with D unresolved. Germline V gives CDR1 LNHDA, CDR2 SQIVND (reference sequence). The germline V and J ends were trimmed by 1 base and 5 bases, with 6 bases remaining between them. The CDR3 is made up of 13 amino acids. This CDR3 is CASSIALDQPQHF. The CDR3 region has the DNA TGTGCCAGTAGTATAGCCCTCGATCAGCCCCAGCATTTT.

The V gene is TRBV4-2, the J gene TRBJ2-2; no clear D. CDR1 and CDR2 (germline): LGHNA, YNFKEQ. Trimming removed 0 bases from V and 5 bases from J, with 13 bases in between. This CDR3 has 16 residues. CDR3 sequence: CASSQDTPGRTGELFF. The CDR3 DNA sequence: TGTGCCAGCAGCCAAGATACCCCGGGTCGGACCGGGGAGCTGTTTTTT.

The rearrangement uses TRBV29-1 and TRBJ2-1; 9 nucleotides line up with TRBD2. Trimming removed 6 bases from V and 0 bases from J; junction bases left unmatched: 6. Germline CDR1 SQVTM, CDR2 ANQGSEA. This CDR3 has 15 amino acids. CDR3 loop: CSVTGTSTSYNEQFF. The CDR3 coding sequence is TGCAGCGTAACCGGGACTAGCACCTCCTACAATGAGCAGTTCTTC.

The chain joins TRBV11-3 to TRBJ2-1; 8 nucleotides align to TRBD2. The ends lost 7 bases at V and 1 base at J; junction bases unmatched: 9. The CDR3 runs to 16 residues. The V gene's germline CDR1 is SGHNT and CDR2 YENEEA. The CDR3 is CASTPGGALSYNEQFF. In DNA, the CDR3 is TGTGCCAGCACTCCCGGGGGGGCGCTTTCCTACAATGAGCAGTTCTTC.

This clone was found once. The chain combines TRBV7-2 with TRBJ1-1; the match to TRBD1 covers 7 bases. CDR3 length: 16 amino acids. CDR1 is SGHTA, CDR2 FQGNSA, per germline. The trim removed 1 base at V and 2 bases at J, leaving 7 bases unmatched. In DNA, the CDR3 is TGTGCCAGCAGCTTAGGGGGAGCAGGGGGTAACACTGAAGCTTTCTTT. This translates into CASSLGGAGGNTEAFF.

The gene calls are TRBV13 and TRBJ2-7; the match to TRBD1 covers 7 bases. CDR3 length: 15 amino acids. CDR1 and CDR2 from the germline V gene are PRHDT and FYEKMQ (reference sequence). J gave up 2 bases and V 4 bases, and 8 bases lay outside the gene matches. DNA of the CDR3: TGTGCCAGCAGCTCCGGGACAGAGCTAGCCTACGAGCAGTACTTC. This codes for CASSSGTELAYEQYF.

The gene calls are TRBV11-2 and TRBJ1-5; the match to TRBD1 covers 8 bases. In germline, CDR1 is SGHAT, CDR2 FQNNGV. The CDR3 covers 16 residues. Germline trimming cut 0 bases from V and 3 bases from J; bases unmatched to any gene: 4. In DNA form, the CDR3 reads TGTGCCAGCAGCTTAGAGGCAGGGGGCTACAATCAGCCCCAGCATTTT. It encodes CASSLEAGGYNQPQHF.

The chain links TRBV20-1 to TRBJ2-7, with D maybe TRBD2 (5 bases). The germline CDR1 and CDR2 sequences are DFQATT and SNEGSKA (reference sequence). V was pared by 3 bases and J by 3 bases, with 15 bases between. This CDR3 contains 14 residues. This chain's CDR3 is CSASVGNALYEQYF. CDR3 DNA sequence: TGCAGTGCTAGTGTCGGGAACGCACTCTACGAGCAGTACTTC.

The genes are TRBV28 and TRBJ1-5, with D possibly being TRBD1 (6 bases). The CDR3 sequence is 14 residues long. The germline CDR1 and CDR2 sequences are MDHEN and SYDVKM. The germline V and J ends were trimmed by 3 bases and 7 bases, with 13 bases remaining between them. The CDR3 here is CASSFSRGAQPQHF. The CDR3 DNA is TGTGCCAGCAGTTTTTCCAGGGGCGCACAGCCCCAGCATTTT. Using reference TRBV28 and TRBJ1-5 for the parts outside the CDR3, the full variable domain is DVKVTQSSRYLVKRTGEKVFLECVQDMDHENMFWYRQDPGLGLRLIYFSYDVKMKEKGDIPEGYSVSREKKERFSLILESASTNQTSMYLCASSFSRGAQPQHFGDGTRLSIL.

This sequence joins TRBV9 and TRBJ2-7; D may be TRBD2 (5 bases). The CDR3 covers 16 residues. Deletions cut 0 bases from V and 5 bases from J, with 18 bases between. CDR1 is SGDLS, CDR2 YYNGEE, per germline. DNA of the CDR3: TGTGCCAGCAGCGTAGAAGTGAGGACTGGTGGGAACGAGCAGTACTTC. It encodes CASSVEVRTGGNEQYF.

This chain's CDR3 is CASSLGGNYGYTF. The DNA of the CDR3 is TGCGCCAGCTCCCTGGGAGGGAACTATGGCTACACCTTC. This chain connects TRBV5-1 to TRBJ1-2; D not certain. The ends were cut back, 7 bases at V and 2 bases at J, with 12 bases in the middle. The CDR3 consists of 13 residues. The germline CDR1 and CDR2 sequences are SGHRS and YFSETQ.

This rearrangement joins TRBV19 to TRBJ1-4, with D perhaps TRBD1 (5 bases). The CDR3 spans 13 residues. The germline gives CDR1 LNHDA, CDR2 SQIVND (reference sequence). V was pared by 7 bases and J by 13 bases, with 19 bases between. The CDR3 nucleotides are TGTGCCAGTACGTCAGGGTGGTACGATGGACTGTTTTTT. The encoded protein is CASTSGWYDGLFF.

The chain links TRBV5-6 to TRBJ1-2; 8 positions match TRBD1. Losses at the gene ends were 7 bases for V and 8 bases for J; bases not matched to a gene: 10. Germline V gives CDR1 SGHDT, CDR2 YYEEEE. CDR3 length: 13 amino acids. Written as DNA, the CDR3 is TGTGCCAGCGGACAAACGGACAGGGTCGGCTACACCTTC. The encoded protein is CASGQTDRVGYTF.

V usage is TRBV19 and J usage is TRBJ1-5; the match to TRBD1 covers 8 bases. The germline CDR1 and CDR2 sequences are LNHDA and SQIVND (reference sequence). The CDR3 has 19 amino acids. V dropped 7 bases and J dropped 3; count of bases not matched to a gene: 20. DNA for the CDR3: TGTGCCAGTACCCCAACCGCAGGGGGCCTCATATATCTCAATCAGCCCCAGCATTTT. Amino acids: CASTPTAGGLIYLNQPQHF.

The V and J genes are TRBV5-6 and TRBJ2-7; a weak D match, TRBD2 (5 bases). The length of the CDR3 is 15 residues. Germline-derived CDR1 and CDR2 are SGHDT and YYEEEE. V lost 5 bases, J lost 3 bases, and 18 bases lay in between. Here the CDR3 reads CASRKRDQTNYEQYF. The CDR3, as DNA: TGTGCCAGCAGGAAGAGGGATCAGACGAACTACGAGCAGTACTTC.

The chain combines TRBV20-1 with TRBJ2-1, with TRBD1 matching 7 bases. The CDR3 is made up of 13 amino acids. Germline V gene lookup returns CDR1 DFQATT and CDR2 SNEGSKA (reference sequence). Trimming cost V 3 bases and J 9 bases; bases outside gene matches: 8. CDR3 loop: CSASEGARLEQFF. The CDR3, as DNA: TGCAGTGCTAGTGAGGGGGCTAGGCTTGAGCAGTTCTTC.

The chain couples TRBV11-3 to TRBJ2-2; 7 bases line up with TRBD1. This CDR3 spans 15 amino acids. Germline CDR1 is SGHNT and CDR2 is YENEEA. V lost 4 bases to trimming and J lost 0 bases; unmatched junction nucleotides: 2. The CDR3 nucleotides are TGTGCCAGCAGCTACAGGGGAGCGAACACCGGGGAGCTGTTTTTT. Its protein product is CASSYRGANTGELFF.

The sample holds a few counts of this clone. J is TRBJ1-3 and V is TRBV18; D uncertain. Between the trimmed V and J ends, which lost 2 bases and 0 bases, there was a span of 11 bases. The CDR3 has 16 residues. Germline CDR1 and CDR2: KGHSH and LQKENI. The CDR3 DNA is TGTGCCAGCTCACCAGCTAACAGAAACTCTGGAAACACCATATATTTT. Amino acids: CASSPANRNSGNTIYF. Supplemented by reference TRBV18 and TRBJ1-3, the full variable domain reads NAGVMQNPRHLVRRRGQEARLRCSPMKGHSHVYWYRQLPEEGLKFMVYLQKENIIDESGMPKERFSAEFPKEGPSILRIQQVVRGDSAAYFCASSPANRNSGNTIYFGEGSWLTVV.

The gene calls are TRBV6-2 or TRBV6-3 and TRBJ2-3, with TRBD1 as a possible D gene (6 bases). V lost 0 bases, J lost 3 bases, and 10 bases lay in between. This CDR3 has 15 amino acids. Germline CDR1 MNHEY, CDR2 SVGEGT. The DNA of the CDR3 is TGTGCCAGCAGTTACTCGAGGGACACAACAGATACGCAGTATTTT. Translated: CASSYSRDTTDTQYF.

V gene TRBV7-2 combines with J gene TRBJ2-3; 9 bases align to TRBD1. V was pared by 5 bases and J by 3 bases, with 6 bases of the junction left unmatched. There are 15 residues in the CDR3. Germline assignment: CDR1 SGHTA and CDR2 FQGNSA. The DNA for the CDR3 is TGTGCCAGCAGCAAGGACAGGGGAAGAACAGATACGCAGTATTTT. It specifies CASSKDRGRTDTQYF.

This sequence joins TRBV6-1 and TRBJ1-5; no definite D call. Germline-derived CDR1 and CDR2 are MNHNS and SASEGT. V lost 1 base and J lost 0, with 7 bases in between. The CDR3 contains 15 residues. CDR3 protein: CASSEVGYSNQPQHF. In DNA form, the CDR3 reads TGTGCCAGCAGTGAAGTCGGGTATAGCAATCAGCCCCAGCATTTT.